Below are 10 T cell receptor beta chains sequenced from a single sample in a study of T-cell reconstitution after alpha-beta-depleted transplantation in children. Construction of the TCRbeta library involved unique molecular identifiers. TCRdb reprocessed the PCR reads via MiXCR and lists one record per CDR3 protein. The sample lists 17,000 or so distinct CDR3 sequences, around 12% seen once, with approximately 64% in the top ten. Specimen: PBMCs, mostly from graft donor cells, collected 180 days after TCRalphabeta/CD19-depleted stem cell transplant. These receptors originate from a boy under three years old who had a stem cell transplant for Wiskott-Aldrich syndrome, so the T cells may come from the graft donor.

V gene TRBV30 combines with J gene TRBJ1-4; the D gene is possibly TRBD1 (6 bases). Germline assignment: CDR1 GTSNPN and CDR2 SVGIG (reference sequence). The CDR3 sequence is 13 residues long. Trimming stripped 3 bases from V and 7 bases from J, with 12 bases between. The CDR3 reads CAWSPRGFEKLFF. Here the CDR3 DNA reads TGTGCCTGGAGCCCCAGGGGATTTGAAAAACTGTTTTTT.

This clonotype has ten or more counts. J is TRBJ2-3 and V is TRBV20-1; D gene ambiguous. Germline CDR1 reads DFQATT; CDR2 reads SNEGSKA (reference sequence). This CDR3 has 13 amino acids. Between the trimmed V and J ends, which lost 4 bases and 1 base, there was a span of 9 bases. CDR3 sequence reads: CSATSDGTDTQYF. CDR3 coding DNA: TGCAGTGCTACCTCCGACGGCACAGATACGCAGTATTTT.

This chain uses TRBV29-1 with TRBJ2-2, with D possibly TRBD2 on 5 matching bases. This CDR3 spans 15 amino acids. Germline CDR1 reads SQVTM; CDR2 reads ANQGSEA. The germline V and J ends were trimmed by 3 bases and 6 bases, with 17 bases remaining between them. The CDR3 DNA sequence: TGCAGCGTTGAGCTCAGGAGGATTAAGCCCGGGGAGCTGTTTTTT. Its translation: CSVELRRIKPGELFF.

This clonotype was seen ten or more times. V gene TRBV29-1 combines with J gene TRBJ2-7; no definite D call. The CDR3 contains 12 residues. V gave up 4 bases and J gave up 0 bases, with 7 bases separating them. CDR1 and CDR2 (germline): SQVTM, ANQGSEA. The CDR3 here is CSVGAASYEQYF. The CDR3 region has the DNA TGCAGCGTTGGCGCCGCCTCCTACGAGCAGTACTTC.

This sequence joins TRBV4-2 and TRBJ2-1, with TRBD2 matching over 7 bases. V lost 1 base and J lost 7; bases outside the gene matches: 13. CDR1 LGHNA and CDR2 YNFKEQ come from the germline V gene. The CDR3 runs 17 residues. The CDR3 spells CASSQGILAGLENEQFF. DNA of the CDR3: TGTGCCAGCAGCCAAGGAATATTAGCGGGCCTCGAAAATGAGCAGTTCTTC.

In this sample, this clonotype turned up a few times. This chain joins TRBV18 and TRBJ1-1; D call uncertain. V lost 6 bases and J lost 0, with 11 bases in between. The CDR3 covers 14 residues. Looked up from germline, CDR1 is KGHSH and CDR2 is LQKENI. Here the CDR3 reads CASSFDNMNTEAFF. CDR3 in DNA: TGTGCCAGCTCCTTTGACAACATGAACACTGAAGCTTTCTTT.

This clonotype was seen a few times. This chain links TRBV5-1 with TRBJ2-5; weak D call: TRBD2 (5 bases). V gave up 4 bases and J gave up 5 bases, with 18 bases separating them. CDR1 and CDR2 from the germline V gene are SGHRS and YFSETQ. The length of the CDR3 is 15 residues. CDR3 sequence reads: CASSPGGLLVETQYF. The CDR3 coding sequence is TGCGCCAGCAGCCCCGGAGGACTGTTAGTCGAGACCCAGTACTTC.

This clonotype came up a few times. This rearrangement joins TRBV5-5 to TRBJ2-7; 7 bases are a match to TRBD2. CDR3 length: 16 residues. The V gene end was trimmed by 1 base and the J gene end by 0 bases; junction bases not matched to a gene: 7. The germline V gene has CDR1 SGHKS and CDR2 YYEKEE (reference sequence). The CDR3 coding sequence is TGTGCCAGCAGCTTGATGGCTAGCGGATTCTCCTACGAGCAGTACTTC. Translated, it gives CASSLMASGFSYEQYF. The whole variable domain, remainder taken from reference TRBV5-5 and TRBJ2-7, is DAGVTQSPTHLIKTRGQQVTLRCSPISGHKSVSWYQQVLGQGPQFIFQYYEKEERGRGNFPDRFSARQFPNYSSELNVNALLLGDSALYLCASSLMASGFSYEQYFGPGTRLTVT.

In its sample, this clonotype was seen many times. The gene calls are TRBV5-5 and TRBJ1-1, with D perhaps matching TRBD1 (5 bases). The CDR3 covers 13 residues. Germline V gene data show CDR1 as SGHKS and CDR2 as YYEKEE (reference sequence). Trimming shortened V by 4 bases and J by 6 bases, and 13 bases separated the two germline ends. The CDR3 is CASSITGFAEAFF. DNA of the CDR3: TGTGCCAGCAGCATAACAGGATTTGCTGAAGCTTTCTTT.

This clonotype was counted only a few times. V and J are TRBV20-1 and TRBJ1-2, with 7 positions matching TRBD1. V shed 2 bases, J shed 8 bases, and the junction held 5 bases outside the gene matches. The germline V gene has CDR1 DFQATT and CDR2 SNEGSKA (reference sequence). The CDR3 extends over 12 amino acids. The CDR3 bases are TGCAGTGCTAGACGACAGGGCTTGGGCTACACCTTC. Translated: CSARRQGLGYTF.